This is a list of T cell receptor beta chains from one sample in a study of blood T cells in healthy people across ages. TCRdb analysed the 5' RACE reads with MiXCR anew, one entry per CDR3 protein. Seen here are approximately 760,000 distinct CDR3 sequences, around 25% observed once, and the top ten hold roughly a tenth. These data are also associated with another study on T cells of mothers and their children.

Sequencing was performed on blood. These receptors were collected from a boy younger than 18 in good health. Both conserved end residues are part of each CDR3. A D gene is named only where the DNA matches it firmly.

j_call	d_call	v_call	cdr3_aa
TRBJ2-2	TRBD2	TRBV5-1	CASSASGITGELFF
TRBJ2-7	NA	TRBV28	CASSVDTLPHF
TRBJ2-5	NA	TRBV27	CASSLSFGGQETQYF
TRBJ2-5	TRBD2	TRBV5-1	CASSLTSLAAQETQYF
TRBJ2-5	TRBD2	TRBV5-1	CASSSGLAGVRETQYF
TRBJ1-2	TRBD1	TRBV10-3	CAISDDGTGFRYTF
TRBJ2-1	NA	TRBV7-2	CASSLGTGDYNEQFF
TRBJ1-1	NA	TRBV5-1	CASTWVGGISEAFF
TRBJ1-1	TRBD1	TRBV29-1	CSTTGTAPGAFF
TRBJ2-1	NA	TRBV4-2	CASSQDVDNEQFF
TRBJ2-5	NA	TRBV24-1	CATSDLGRGRVQETQYF
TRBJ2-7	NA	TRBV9	CASSPHGYEQYF
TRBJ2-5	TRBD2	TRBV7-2	CASSVTSGAQETQYF
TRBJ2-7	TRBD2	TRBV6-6	CASSFEGGPTEQYF
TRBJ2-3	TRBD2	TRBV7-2	CASSPDSAGRAGTQYF
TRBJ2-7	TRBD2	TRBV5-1	CASSVGTSGRVEQYF
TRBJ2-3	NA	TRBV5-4	CASSLWGDATDTQYF
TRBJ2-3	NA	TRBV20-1	CSIQGGAGVPTDTQYF
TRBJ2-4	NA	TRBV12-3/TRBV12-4	CASSFRAGEAKNIQYF
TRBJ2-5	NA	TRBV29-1	CSVRPQETQYF
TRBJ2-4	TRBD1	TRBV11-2	CASSLCSGTGGLGRAHRKNIQYF